Shown below are 30 T cell receptor beta chains from a single sample sequenced in a study of CDR3 diversity in severe acne. In TCRdb, the PCR reads were re-called with MiXCR into one record per CDR3 protein. The repertoire holds around 83,000 distinct CDR3 sequences, with under 55% as singletons. The sample comprised blood. All receptors come from a male donor with severe acne vulgaris.

This clonotype occurred a few times. The V call is TRBV6-5, the J call TRBJ2-5; 8 bases map to TRBD1. Germline loops: CDR1 MNHEY, CDR2 SVGAGI. V shed 6 bases and J 4 bases; nucleotides not matched to a gene: 10. The CDR3 runs 15 residues. Here the CDR3 reads CASRSRGPVGETQYF. CDR3 nucleotides: TGTGCCAGCAGGTCCAGGGGGCCAGTTGGAGAGACCCAGTACTTC.

Ten or more counts support this clonotype. V usage is TRBV7-2 and J usage is TRBJ2-5; no clear D gene. CDR1 and CDR2 from the germline V gene are SGHTA and FQGNSA. CDR3 length: 14 residues. V lost 5 bases to trimming and J lost 5 bases, with 15 bases between them. As DNA, the CDR3 is TGTGCCAGCAGCCCTCAATACGGGCGGGAGACCCAGTACTTC. Translation: CASSPQYGRETQYF.

In its sample, this clonotype was seen many times. The rearrangement joins TRBV19 to TRBJ2-7; D not resolved. The V end was cut by 2 bases, the J end by 1 base, with 9 bases between. The germline V gene has CDR1 LNHDA and CDR2 SQIVND (reference sequence). CDR3 size: 14 residues. CDR3 protein: CASSISLTSYEQYF. The DNA of the CDR3 is TGTGCCAGTAGTATATCCCTGACTTCCTACGAGCAGTACTTC. The variable domain in full, completed from reference TRBV19 and TRBJ2-7, reads DGGITQSPKYLFRKEGQNVTLSCEQNLNHDAMYWYRQDPGQGLRLIYYSQIVNDFQKGDIAEGYSVSREKKESFPLTVTSAQKNPTAFYLCASSISLTSYEQYFGPGTRLTVT.

This clonotype was detected ten times or more. The chain is built from TRBV7-6 and TRBJ1-5; D uncertain. This CDR3 region has 14 residues. Germline loops: CDR1 SGHVS, CDR2 FNYEAQ. V shed 2 bases and J shed 4 bases, with 9 bases lying between them. In DNA, the CDR3 is TGTGCCAGCAGCTTAAGGTCGCGGAATCAGCCCCAGCATTTT. Encoded protein: CASSLRSRNQPQHF. Full variable domain (rest looked up from reference TRBV7-6 and TRBJ1-5): GAGVSQSPRYKVTKRGQDVALRCDPISGHVSLYWYRQALGQGPEFLTYFNYEAQQDKSGLPNDRFSAERPEGSISTLTIQRTEQRDSAMYRCASSLRSRNQPQHFGDGTRLSIL.

For this clonotype: Its ends do not fully match the called genes, so a read error is possible. The chain has TRBV29-1 and TRBJ2-3, with a tentative D call TRBD2 (5 bases). Germline-derived CDR1 and CDR2 are SQVTM and ANQGSEA. CDR3 length: 15 residues. The CDR3 reads CSVGDALASTDTQYF. The CDR3 nucleotides read TGCAGCGTTGGAGATGCCCTAGCTAGCACGGATACGCAGTATTTT.

Comment on this clonotype: A much larger clone sits a single nucleotide away, making a read error possible. The final CDR3 position lacks the conserved phenylalanine or tryptophan, pointing to a likely read error. CDR3 in amino acids: CSAATGTNNRVHGYTL. DNA for the CDR3: TGCAGTGCTGCAACCGGGACAAATAATCGTGTCCATGGCTACACCCTC. The rearrangement links TRBV20-1 to TRBJ1-2; tentative D call: TRBD1 (6 bases). V dropped 5 bases and J dropped 6 bases, with 25 bases sitting between them. The CDR3 is 16 amino acids. Germline V gives CDR1 DFQATT, CDR2 SNEGSKA (reference sequence).

This clonotype appeared many times. V and J are TRBV12-3 or TRBV12-4 and TRBJ1-2; perhaps TRBD1 as D (5 bases). V gave up 10 bases and J gave up 6 bases, with 12 bases separating them. CDR3 size: 11 residues. CDR3 nucleotide sequence: TGTGCCACGGGCAGGGAGGATGGCTACACCTTC. It encodes CATGREDGYTF.

This chain connects TRBV5-1 to TRBJ2-7, with a tentative D call TRBD2 (5 bases). Trimming stripped 4 bases from V and 2 bases from J, with 16 bases between. The V gene's germline CDR1 is SGHRS and CDR2 YFSETQ. The CDR3 is 15 amino acids. CDR3 bases: TGCGCCAGCAGCCCCCATCAGCGGACGACCTACGAGCAGTACTTC. Translation gives CASSPHQRTTYEQYF.

In this sample, this clonotype turned up many times. The chain links TRBV7-8 to TRBJ2-3, with D perhaps assigned TRBD1 or TRBD2 (5 bases each). V dropped 2 bases and J dropped 5 bases, with 17 bases sitting between them. Germline loops: CDR1 SGHVS, CDR2 FQNEAQ. The CDR3 spans 16 residues. CDR3 region: CASSLRLGRGEDTQYF. CDR3 sequence (DNA): TGTGCCAGCAGCTTACGGTTGGGACGAGGCGAAGATACGCAGTATTTT.

This clonotype was counted at least ten times. The chain combines TRBV7-9 with TRBJ2-1; D is uncertain. This CDR3 has 15 amino acids. CDR1 is SEHNR and CDR2 is FQNEAQ in the germline V gene (reference sequence). V dropped 4 bases and J dropped 4 bases, with 14 bases sitting between them. The CDR3 nucleotides read TGTGCCAGCAGCTCTGACAAACTGCGATACAATGAGCAGTTCTTC. It encodes CASSSDKLRYNEQFF.

Relative to its sample, this clonotype is medium-sized (0.01 to 0.1%). This sequence joins TRBV6-5 and TRBJ2-3; 7 nucleotides match TRBD2. Trimming at V came to 2 bases and at J to 4 bases, leaving 6 bases not matched to a gene. The CDR3 is 15 amino acids. In germline, CDR1 is MNHEY, CDR2 SVGAGI. The CDR3 is CASSYVAGAADTQYF. CDR3 in DNA: TGTGCCAGCAGTTACGTCGCGGGAGCGGCAGATACGCAGTATTTT.

This clonotype was detected a few times. The chain recombines TRBV6-2 or TRBV6-3 with TRBJ2-5; no reliable D call. The V end lost 2 bases, the J end lost 3 bases, and 7 bases lay between the germline ends. The CDR3 loop spans 13 amino acids. Germline V CDR1 and CDR2: MNHEY, SVGEGT. CDR3 residues: CASSYTVEETQYF. For the CDR3, the DNA is TGTGCCAGCAGTTACACGGTCGAAGAGACCCAGTACTTC.

This clonotype was picked up one time. V is TRBV28 and J is TRBJ1-1; 9 positions agree with TRBD1. The CDR3 covers 17 residues. Germline lookup yields CDR1 MDHEN and CDR2 SYDVKM. V was pared by 5 bases and J by 0 bases, with 10 bases of the junction left unmatched. As DNA, the CDR3 is TGTGCCAGCAGTCCACATTACAGGGGGCCCATGAACACTGAAGCTTTCTTT. This gives the protein CASSPHYRGPMNTEAFF.

In regard to this clonotype: This could be a read error, since a much larger clone is one nucleotide away. The chain combines TRBV10-3 with TRBJ2-1, with D uncertain. Germline lookup yields CDR1 ENHRY and CDR2 SYGVKD. There are 14 residues in the CDR3. The CDR3 protein is CAISDGLGWDEQLF. For the CDR3, the DNA is TGTGCCATCAGTGACGGGCTCGGTTGGGATGAGCAGCTCTTC.

The chain uses TRBV20-1 and TRBJ2-1; 14 positions match TRBD2. The CDR3 has 16 amino acids. J gave up 3 bases and V 2 bases, and 3 bases lay outside the gene matches. Germline V gene sequence: CDR1 DFQATT, CDR2 SNEGSKA (reference sequence). CDR3 residues: CSARPGLAGVYNEQFF. Here the CDR3 DNA reads TGCAGTGCTAGACCGGGACTAGCGGGAGTCTACAATGAGCAGTTCTTC.

The chain is built from TRBV29-1 and TRBJ2-1; D gene ambiguous. The CDR3 contains 8 residues. Germline V gives CDR1 SQVTM, CDR2 ANQGSEA. The ends were cut back, 7 bases at V and 14 bases at J, with 9 bases in the middle. The CDR3: CSGDDKFF. The CDR3 DNA sequence: TGCAGCGGCGACGACAAGTTCTTC.

This clonotype was counted at least ten times. This chain connects TRBV9 to TRBJ2-1, with TRBD2 as a possible D gene (5 bases). V was shortened by 3 bases and J by 6 bases, with 10 bases between the two germline ends. Looked up from germline, CDR1 is SGDLS and CDR2 is YYNGEE. This CDR3 has 13 amino acids. CDR3 region: CASSAFEGNEQFF. In nucleotides, the CDR3 is TGTGCCAGCAGCGCCTTCGAGGGCAATGAGCAGTTCTTC. Looking up the rest from reference TRBV9 and TRBJ2-1 gives the full variable domain: DSGVTQTPKHLITATGQRVTLRCSPRSGDLSVYWYQQSLDQGLQFLIQYYNGEERAKGNILERFSAQQFPDLHSELNLSSLELGDSALYFCASSAFEGNEQFFGPGTRLTVL.

The chain is built from TRBV29-1 and TRBJ2-7, with D uncertain. This CDR3 has 14 residues. Germline V lookup: CDR1 SQVTM, CDR2 ANQGSEA. The V and J ends lost 0 bases and 5 bases respectively, with 14 bases between them. CDR3 bases: TGCAGCGTTGAAGAGGGAAATAGCCCCAACGAGCAGTACTTC. Its translation: CSVEEGNSPNEQYF.

The V and J genes are TRBV6-4 and TRBJ1-2; tentatively, D is TRBD1 (5 bases). The CDR3 length is 16 residues. The V gene lost 4 bases and the J gene lost 2 bases, with 17 bases spanning the gap. In germline, CDR1 is MRHNA, CDR2 SNTAGT. CDR3 sequence (DNA): TGTGCCAGCAGTGTCGGGGAGGGCAGGGCCAACTATGGCTACACCTTC. This sequence encodes CASSVGEGRANYGYTF.

Comment on this clonotype: A much larger clone differs from this one at a single base, so this may be a read error. The chain is built from TRBV7-6 and TRBJ2-2, with a weak D call TRBD1 (6 bases). Per germline, CDR1 SGHVS and CDR2 FNYEAQ. The CDR3 runs to 17 residues. The V end lost 1 base, the J end lost 3 bases, and 15 bases lay between the germline ends. CDR3 bases: TGTGCCAGCAGCTTAGACCCCGGGGCAGGGGACACCGGGGAGCTGTTTTTT. Translated: CASSLDPGAGDTGELFF.

For this clonotype: A clone one base away is much larger, so this may be a read error. This rearrangement joins TRBV10-3 to TRBJ2-6; D is perhaps TRBD1 (5 bases). The V gene's germline CDR1 is ENHRY and CDR2 SYGVKD. The CDR3 extends over 17 amino acids. The CDR3 DNA reads as TGTGCCATCAGCAAGGGAAGAAGTGTACCTGGGGCCAACGTCCTGGCTTTC. Translated, it gives CAISKGRSVPGANVLAF.

This clonotype has at least ten counts. DNA of the CDR3: TGTGCCAGCAGCTTGGGCCCTCTACAGGGGCGGTCACCCCTCCACTTT. This gives the protein CASSLGPLQGRSPLHF. This chain uses TRBV5-6 with TRBJ1-6, with 7 bases fitting TRBD1. The trim removed 0 bases at V and 10 bases at J, leaving 10 bases unmatched. The length of the CDR3 is 16 residues. CDR1 is SGHDT and CDR2 is YYEEEE in the germline V gene.

The chain links TRBV25-1 to TRBJ1-2; D possibly corresponds to TRBD1 (6 bases). Germline V lookup: CDR1 MGHDK, CDR2 SYGVNS. Trimming left V 6 bases short and J 8 bases short, with 13 bases between. The CDR3 spans 12 residues. The CDR3: CASRDYRVGYTF. The CDR3 DNA reads as TGTGCCAGCAGGGATTACAGGGTGGGCTACACCTTC.

This rearrangement joins TRBV2 to TRBJ1-1; a weak D match, TRBD1 (5 bases). V lost 6 bases and J 1 base, leaving 15 bases between the germline ends. CDR3 size: 15 residues. Germline CDR1 and CDR2: SNHLY and FYNNEI. In DNA, the CDR3 is TGTGCCAGCAGCCGTCCTACAGGAAGGAACACTGAAGCTTTCTTT. It translates to CASSRPTGRNTEAFF.

About this clonotype itself: A much larger clonotype is one base distant, so this may be a read error. This chain uses TRBV7-9 with TRBJ1-1, with D maybe TRBD1 (6 bases). Trimming left V 2 bases short and J 1 base short, with 11 bases between. The CDR3 has 15 residues. The germline V gene has CDR1 SEHNR and CDR2 FQNEAQ (reference sequence). The CDR3 region has the DNA TGTGCCAGCAGCTTAAAAGGGACAAAGAACACTGAAGCTTTCTTT. Translating gives CASSLKGTKNTEAFF.

A remark on this clonotype: One end of the junction fails to match germline, which may point to a read error. The chain is built from TRBV12-5 and TRBJ2-3, with D possibly being TRBD1 (7 bases). Germline loops: CDR1 LGHNT, CDR2 FRNRAP. CDR3 length equals 16 residues. The CDR3 coding sequence is TGTGCTAGCGGGGGACACAGGGGATCAGGACAAAATACGCAGTACTTT. Protein sequence: CASGGHRGSGQNTQYF.

As concerns this clonotype: The DNA is left out, because the CDR3 cannot be placed on it with certainty; the CDR3 is given as TCRdb lists it. The chain couples TRBV6-1 to TRBJ2-3; whether TRBD2, the table's D call, matches the DNA was not checked. Germline V gene lookup returns CDR1 MNHNS and CDR2 SASEGT. With termini counted, the CDR3 has 22 amino acids. CDR3 region: CASSEDSSFYICSAGGTDTQYF.

The chain is built from TRBV7-2 and TRBJ2-7, with 14 bases fitting TRBD2. Germline CDR1 is SGHTA and CDR2 is FQGNSA. CDR3 length equals 14 residues. V lost 4 bases to trimming and J lost 5 bases; unmatched junction nucleotides: 1. The CDR3: CASSSGLAGDEQYF. As DNA, the CDR3 is TGTGCCAGCAGCTCGGGACTAGCGGGAGACGAGCAGTACTTC.

V gene TRBV20-1 combines with J gene TRBJ1-6; D call uncertain. The CDR3 runs 14 residues. Germline loops: CDR1 DFQATT, CDR2 SNEGSKA (reference sequence). The V and J ends lost 4 bases and 5 bases respectively, with 12 bases between them. CDR3 loop: CSATTWRDNSPLHF. CDR3 nucleotide sequence: TGCAGTGCTACCACTTGGCGGGATAATTCACCCCTCCACTTT.

This clonotype was recorded at least ten times. V and J are TRBV27 and TRBJ1-5, with 10 bases lining up with TRBD1. CDR3 length equals 16 residues. Germline CDR1 is MNHEY and CDR2 is SMNVEV (reference sequence). V lost 4 bases and J lost 4; bases outside the gene matches: 7. CDR3 loop: CASSSLDRGGNQPQHF. The CDR3 coding sequence is TGTGCCAGCAGTTCCCTGGACAGGGGGGGGAATCAGCCCCAGCATTTT.